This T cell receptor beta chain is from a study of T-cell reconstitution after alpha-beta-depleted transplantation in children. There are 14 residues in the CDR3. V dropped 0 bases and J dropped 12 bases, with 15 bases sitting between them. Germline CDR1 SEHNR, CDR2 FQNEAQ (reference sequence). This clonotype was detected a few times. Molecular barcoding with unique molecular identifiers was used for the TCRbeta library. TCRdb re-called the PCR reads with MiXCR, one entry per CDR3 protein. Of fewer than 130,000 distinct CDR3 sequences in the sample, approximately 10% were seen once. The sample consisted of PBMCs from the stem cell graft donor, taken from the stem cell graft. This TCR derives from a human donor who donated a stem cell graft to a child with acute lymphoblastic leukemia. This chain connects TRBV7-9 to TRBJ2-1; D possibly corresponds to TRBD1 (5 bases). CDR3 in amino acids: CASSLALRGDGQFF. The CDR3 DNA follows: TGTGCCAGCAGCTTAGCGCTAAGGGGTGATGGGCAGTTCTTC. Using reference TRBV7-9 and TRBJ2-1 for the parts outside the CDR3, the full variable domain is DTGVSQNPRHKITKRGQNVTFRCDPISEHNRLYWYRQTLGQGPEFLTYFQNEAQLEKSRLLSDRFSAERPKGSFSTLEIQRTEQGDSAMYLCASSLALRGDGQFFGPGTRLTVL.